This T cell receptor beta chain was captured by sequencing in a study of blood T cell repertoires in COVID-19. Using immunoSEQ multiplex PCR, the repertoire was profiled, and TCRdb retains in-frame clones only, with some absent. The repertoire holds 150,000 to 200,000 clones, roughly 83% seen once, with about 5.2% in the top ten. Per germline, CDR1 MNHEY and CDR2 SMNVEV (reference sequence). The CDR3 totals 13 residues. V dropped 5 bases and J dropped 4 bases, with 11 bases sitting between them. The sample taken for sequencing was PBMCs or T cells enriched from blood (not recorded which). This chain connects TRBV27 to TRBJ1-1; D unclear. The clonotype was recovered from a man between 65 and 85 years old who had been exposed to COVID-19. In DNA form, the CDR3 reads TGTGCCAGCAGTCTCCGGGGTAGCACTGAAGCTTTCTTT. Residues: CASSLRGSTEAFF.